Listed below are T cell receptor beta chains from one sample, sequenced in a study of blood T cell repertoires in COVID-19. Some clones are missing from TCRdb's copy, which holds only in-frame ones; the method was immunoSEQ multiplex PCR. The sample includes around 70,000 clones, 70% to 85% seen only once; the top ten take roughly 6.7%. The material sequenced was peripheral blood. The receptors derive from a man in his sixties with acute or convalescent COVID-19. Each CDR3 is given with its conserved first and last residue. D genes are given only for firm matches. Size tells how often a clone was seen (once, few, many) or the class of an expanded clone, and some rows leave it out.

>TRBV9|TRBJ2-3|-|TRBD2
CASSVRLAGGTDTQYF
TGTGCCAGCAGCGTCCGGCTAGCGGGGGGTACAGATACGCAGTATTTT
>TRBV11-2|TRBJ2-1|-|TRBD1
CASSLGQVKLDEQFF
TGTGCCAGCAGCTTGGGACAGGTCAAGTTGGATGAGCAGTTCTTC
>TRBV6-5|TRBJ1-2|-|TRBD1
CASSDTGGNYGYTF
TGTGCCAGCAGCGACACAGGGGGAAACTATGGCTACACCTTC
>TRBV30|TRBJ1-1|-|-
CAWSKGMGGFGTEAFF
TGTGCCTGGAGTAAGGGTATGGGAGGCTTCGGCACTGAAGCTTTCTTT
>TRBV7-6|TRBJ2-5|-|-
CASSPVGGAGETQYF
TGTGCCAGCAGCCCCGTGGGGGGGGCCGGAGAGACCCAGTACTTC
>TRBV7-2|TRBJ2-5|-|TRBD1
CASSRPGQRETQYF
TGTGCCAGCAGCAGACCGGGACAGAGAGAGACCCAGTACTTC
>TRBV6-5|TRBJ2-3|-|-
CASSQVWTDTQYF
TGTGCCAGCAGCCAGGTGTGGACAGATACGCAGTATTTT
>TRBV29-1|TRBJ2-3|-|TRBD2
CSVRAGGRTDTQYF
TGCAGCGTCCGAGCGGGGGGGCGGACAGATACGCAGTATTTT
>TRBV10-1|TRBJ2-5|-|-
CASSGHRGETQYF
TGCGCCAGCAGTGGGCATAGGGGAGAGACCCAGTACTTC
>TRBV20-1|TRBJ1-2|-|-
CSATYQGSYTF
TGCAGTGCTACCTACCAGGGAAGCTACACCTTC
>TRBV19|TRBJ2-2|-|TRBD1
CASSIRQGATGELFF
TGTGCCAGTAGTATCAGGCAGGGGGCCACCGGGGAGCTGTTTTTT
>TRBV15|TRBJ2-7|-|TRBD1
CATGSRATGLAGEQYF
TGTGCCACCGGGAGTCGGGCGACAGGGTTGGCGGGCGAGCAGTACTTC
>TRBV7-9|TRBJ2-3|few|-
CASSARTQADTQYF
TGTGCCAGCAGCGCCCGGACTCAAGCAGATACGCAGTATTTT
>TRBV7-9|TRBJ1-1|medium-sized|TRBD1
CASSLALTGGNTEAFF
TGTGCCAGCAGCTTAGCCTTGACAGGGGGGAACACTGAAGCTTTCTTT
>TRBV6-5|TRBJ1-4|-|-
CASSYTGGDEKLFF
TGTGCCAGCAGTTACACGGGGGGGGATGAAAAACTGTTTTTT
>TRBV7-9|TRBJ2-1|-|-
CASSRGGSANEQFF
TGTGCCAGCAGCCGTGGGGGGAGTGCCAATGAGCAGTTCTTC
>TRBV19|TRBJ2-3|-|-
CASSIGTAADTQYF
TGTGCCAGTAGTATAGGGACTGCCGCAGATACGCAGTATTTT
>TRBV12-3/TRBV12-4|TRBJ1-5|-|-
CASCRSNQPQHF
TGTGCCAGCTGCAGGAGCAATCAGCCCCAGCATTTT
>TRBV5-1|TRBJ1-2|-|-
CASRRDTFGYTF
TGCGCCAGCCGAAGGGACACGTTCGGCTACACCTTC
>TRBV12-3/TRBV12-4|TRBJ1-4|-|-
CASRASGEKLFF
TGTGCCAGCAGAGCCTCTGGTGAAAAACTGTTTTTT
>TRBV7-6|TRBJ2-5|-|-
CASSLGAGAIQETQYF
TGTGCCAGCAGCTTAGGGGCGGGGGCTATCCAAGAGACCCAGTACTTC
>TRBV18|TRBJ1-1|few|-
CASSPLGQRNTEAFF
TGTGCCAGCTCACCCCTCGGACAGAGGAACACTGAAGCTTTCTTT
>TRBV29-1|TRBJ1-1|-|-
CSVGPHQWLVNTEAFF
TGCAGCGTTGGCCCTCATCAATGGCTGGTGAACACTGAAGCTTTCTTT
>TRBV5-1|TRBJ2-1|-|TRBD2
CASSLESGGAGNEQFF
TGCGCCAGCAGCTTGGAAAGCGGGGGGGCTGGGAATGAGCAGTTCTTC
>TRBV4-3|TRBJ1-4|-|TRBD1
CASSQEDRGYEKLFF
TGCGCCAGCAGCCAAGAGGACAGGGGGTATGAAAAACTGTTTTTT
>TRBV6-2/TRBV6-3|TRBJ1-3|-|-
CASSGRDSGNTIYF
TGTGCCAGCAGCGGACGGGACTCTGGAAACACCATATATTTT
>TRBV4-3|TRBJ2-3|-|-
CASSQAVFTDTQYF
TGCGCCAGCAGCCAAGCAGTATTTACAGATACGCAGTATTTT
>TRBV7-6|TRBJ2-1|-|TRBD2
CASSLLAGGPSNEQFF
TGTGCCAGCAGTTTACTAGCGGGGGGGCCGAGCAATGAGCAGTTCTTC
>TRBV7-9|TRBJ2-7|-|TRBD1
CASSPRGTGDPYEQYF
TGTGCCAGCAGTCCACGAGGGACAGGTGATCCCTACGAGCAGTACTTC
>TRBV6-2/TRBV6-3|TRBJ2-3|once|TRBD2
CASRPLAGAPRADTQYF
TGTGCCAGCAGGCCTTTAGCGGGGGCTCCAAGGGCAGATACGCAGTATTTT
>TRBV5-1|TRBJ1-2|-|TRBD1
CASSENPGTGALYGYTF
TGCGCCAGCAGCGAAAACCCCGGGACAGGGGCCCTATATGGCTACACCTTC
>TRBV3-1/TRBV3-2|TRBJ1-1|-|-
CASSQGGLGRLNTEAFF
TGTGCCAGCAGCCAAGGTGGTTTGGGCAGATTAAACACTGAAGCTTTCTTT
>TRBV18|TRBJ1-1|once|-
CASSPSLPGQNTEAFF
TGTGCCAGCTCACCCTCCCTACCAGGGCAAAACACTGAAGCTTTCTTT
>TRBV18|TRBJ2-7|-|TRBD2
CASSSVSGGPSYEQYF
TGTGCCAGCTCATCGGTTAGCGGGGGGCCCTCCTACGAGCAGTACTTC
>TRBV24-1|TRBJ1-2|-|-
CATSDPGTYGYTF
TGTGCCACCAGTGACCCAGGAACCTATGGCTACACCTTC
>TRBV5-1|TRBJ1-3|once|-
CASSLDPTSGNTIYF
TGCGCCAGCAGCTTGGACCCTACCTCTGGAAACACCATATATTTT
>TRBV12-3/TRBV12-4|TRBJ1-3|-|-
CASSLGGRNTIYF
TGTGCCAGCAGTTTGGGCGGGAGAAACACCATATATTTT
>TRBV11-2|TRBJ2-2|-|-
CGWGLGTGELFF
TGTGGTTGGGGGCTAGGCACCGGGGAGCTGTTTTTT
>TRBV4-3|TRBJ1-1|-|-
CASSSQENTEAFF
TGCGCCAGCAGTTCACAGGAGAACACTGAAGCTTTCTTT
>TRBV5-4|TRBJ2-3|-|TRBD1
CASSPSTGGPDTQYF
TGTGCCAGCAGCCCATCGACAGGGGGCCCAGATACGCAGTATTTT
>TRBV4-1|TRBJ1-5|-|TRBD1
CASSQPRQGLDQPQHF
TGCGCCAGCAGCCAACCCAGACAGGGGCTGGATCAGCCCCAGCATTTT
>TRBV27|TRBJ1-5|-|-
CASSLRDSGNQPQHF
TGTGCCAGCAGTTTACGGGACTCAGGCAATCAGCCCCAGCATTTT
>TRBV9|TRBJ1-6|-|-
CASSVRGDNSPLHF
TGTGCCAGCAGCGTGCGGGGCGATAATTCACCCCTCCACTTT
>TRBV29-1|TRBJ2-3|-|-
CSTGHLLPRGTDTQYF
TGCAGCACGGGACATCTGCTCCCCAGGGGCACAGATACGCAGTATTTT
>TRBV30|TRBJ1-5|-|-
CAWSYTTVSNQPQHF
TGTGCCTGGAGTTATACGACTGTTAGCAATCAGCCCCAGCATTTT
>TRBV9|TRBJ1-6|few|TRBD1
CASSAGQGRRSPLHF
TGTGCCAGCAGCGCCGGACAGGGGCGGAGATCACCCCTCCACTTT
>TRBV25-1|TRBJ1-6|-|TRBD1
CASSEYDRGSYNSPLHF
TGTGCCAGCAGTGAATACGACAGGGGGTCCTATAATTCACCCCTCCACTTT
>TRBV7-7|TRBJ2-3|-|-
CASSQGTLTDTQYF
TGTGCCAGCAGCCAGGGGACACTCACAGATACGCAGTATTTT
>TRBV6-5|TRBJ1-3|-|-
CASCPASGGNTIYF
TGTGCCAGCTGTCCCGCGTCGGGAGGAAACACCATATATTTT